The rows below give T cell receptor beta chains drawn from one sample of a study of T cell changes during pregnancy in multiple sclerosis. Clones were sequenced by immunoSEQ multiplex PCR, and TCRdb holds only the in-frame ones, with some missing. Counted here are about 28,000 clones, nearly 90% occurring once; the ten biggest clones make up around 0.8%. The source material was CD4+ T cells from peripheral blood mononuclear cells, sampled in the second trimester of pregnancy. The receptors were gathered from a female donor with multiple sclerosis, enrolled in a pregnancy study. Each CDR3 is given with its conserved first and last residue. The D gene is left open where the match is weak. Part of the rows lack a size; the others show once, few, many or a class for expanded clones.

CDR3 length: 16
J gene: TRBJ2-5
V gene: TRBV9
D gene: TRBD2
clone size: NA
CDR3 DNA: TGTGCCAGCAGCGTAGGCACTAGCGGGGGGGGGAAGACCCAGTACTTC
CDR3 protein: CASSVGTSGGGKTQYF

CDR3 length: 19
J gene: TRBJ1-5
V gene: TRBV19
D gene: NA
clone size: once
CDR3 DNA: TGTGCCAGTAGTGCCCAGGGACAAAGGGTGTTCGTGAGCAATCAGCCCCAGCATTTT
CDR3 protein: CASSAQGQRVFVSNQPQHF

CDR3 length: 15
J gene: TRBJ2-7
V gene: TRBV19
D gene: NA
clone size: NA
CDR3 DNA: TGTGCCAGTAGTGTGGCGTCAGGGCGATCCTACGAGCAGTACTTC
CDR3 protein: CASSVASGRSYEQYF

CDR3 length: 14
J gene: TRBJ2-3
V gene: TRBV30
D gene: TRBD1
clone size: NA
CDR3 DNA: TGTGCCTGGGGGACAGGGGATAGCACAGATACGCAGTATTTT
CDR3 protein: CAWGTGDSTDTQYF

CDR3 length: 16
J gene: TRBJ2-1
V gene: TRBV11-2
D gene: TRBD1
clone size: few
CDR3 DNA: TGTGCCAGCAGCACGTACCGGGACAGACAATACAATGAGCAGTTCTTC
CDR3 protein: CASSTYRDRQYNEQFF

CDR3 length: 14
J gene: TRBJ2-6
V gene: TRBV28
D gene: NA
clone size: NA
CDR3 DNA: TGTGCCAGCAGTTTATTTGCGGCCCCGGCCGTCCTGACTTTC
CDR3 protein: CASSLFAAPAVLTF

CDR3 length: 14
J gene: TRBJ1-5
V gene: TRBV4-1
D gene: NA
clone size: NA
CDR3 DNA: TGCGCCAAAAACAGGGTACATAGCAATCAGCCCCAGCATTTT
CDR3 protein: CAKNRVHSNQPQHF

CDR3 length: 13
J gene: TRBJ2-5
V gene: TRBV11-2
D gene: TRBD1
clone size: NA
CDR3 DNA: TGTGCCAGCAGGGTACAGGGGTCAGAGACCCAGTACTTC
CDR3 protein: CASRVQGSETQYF

CDR3 length: 15
J gene: TRBJ1-2
V gene: TRBV25-1
D gene: NA
clone size: NA
CDR3 DNA: TGTGCCAGCAGTGACTACCCCTTGGGGGCCAATGGCTACACCTTC
CDR3 protein: CASSDYPLGANGYTF

CDR3 length: 14
J gene: TRBJ2-3
V gene: TRBV9
D gene: NA
clone size: NA
CDR3 DNA: TGTGCCAGCAGCGTAGCTCCGGGGAAAGATACGCAGTATTTT
CDR3 protein: CASSVAPGKDTQYF

CDR3 length: 14
J gene: TRBJ2-1
V gene: TRBV7-3
D gene: NA
clone size: NA
CDR3 DNA: TGTGCCAGCAGCATCGGGACTTACGACAATGAGCAGTTCTTC
CDR3 protein: CASSIGTYDNEQFF

CDR3 length: 14
J gene: TRBJ2-3
V gene: TRBV2
D gene: TRBD1
clone size: NA
CDR3 DNA: TGTGCCAGCAGTGGGACAGGAAGCACAGATACGCAGTATTTT
CDR3 protein: CASSGTGSTDTQYF

CDR3 length: 16
J gene: TRBJ2-1
V gene: TRBV5-1
D gene: NA
clone size: NA
CDR3 DNA: TGCGCCAGCACTATCCAGGGTTTTAACTCCTACAATGAGCAGTTCTTC
CDR3 protein: CASTIQGFNSYNEQFF

CDR3 length: 12
J gene: TRBJ1-2
V gene: TRBV11-2
D gene: NA
clone size: NA
CDR3 DNA: TGTGCCAGCAGCGTATCAGGGTATGGCTACACCTTC
CDR3 protein: CASSVSGYGYTF

CDR3 length: 13
J gene: TRBJ2-5
V gene: TRBV29-1
D gene: NA
clone size: NA
CDR3 DNA: TGCAGCGTTGCCCCCTCCATGGCAGAGACCCAGTACTTC
CDR3 protein: CSVAPSMAETQYF

CDR3 length: 13
J gene: TRBJ1-1
V gene: TRBV6-1
D gene: TRBD1
clone size: NA
CDR3 DNA: TGTGCCAGCCTCGACAGGGCGCCTCTTGAAGCTTTCTTT
CDR3 protein: CASLDRAPLEAFF

CDR3 length: 18
J gene: TRBJ2-1
V gene: TRBV18
D gene: TRBD1
clone size: once
CDR3 DNA: TGTGCCAGCTCACCACCAAGTGTCGGACAGGGGGCGCAAAATGAGCAGTTCTTC
CDR3 protein: CASSPPSVGQGAQNEQFF

CDR3 length: 12
J gene: TRBJ2-3
V gene: TRBV2
D gene: NA
clone size: NA
CDR3 DNA: TGTGCCAGCAGTGCCCAGGGGGATACGCAGTATTTT
CDR3 protein: CASSAQGDTQYF

CDR3 length: 13
J gene: TRBJ1-2
V gene: TRBV5-1
D gene: TRBD1
clone size: NA
CDR3 DNA: TGCGCCAGCAGTACAGGGGCGAGCTATGGCTACACCTTC
CDR3 protein: CASSTGASYGYTF

CDR3 length: 16
J gene: TRBJ2-5
V gene: TRBV4-3
D gene: TRBD1
clone size: NA
CDR3 DNA: TGCGCCAGCAGCCACGATTATGGACAGGGGAGGGAGACCCAGTACTTC
CDR3 protein: CASSHDYGQGRETQYF

CDR3 length: 13
J gene: TRBJ2-2
V gene: TRBV7-2
D gene: NA
clone size: once
CDR3 DNA: TGTGCCAGCAGCTTAATGCGGACCGGGGAGCTGTTTTTT
CDR3 protein: CASSLMRTGELFF

CDR3 length: 17
J gene: TRBJ1-1
V gene: TRBV6-8
D gene: NA
clone size: NA
CDR3 DNA: TGTGCCAGCAGCCTTTCCGACTCGATGGTGATGCGGTCTGAAGCTTTCTTT
CDR3 protein: CASSLSDSMVMRSEAFF